These T cell receptor beta chains were read from a single sample in a study of T cell changes during pregnancy in multiple sclerosis. TCRdb's copy holds only in-frame clones and misses some; the assay was immunoSEQ multiplex PCR. The sample holds 37,000 or so clones, just over 85% seen once. Here the sequenced sample was CD4+ T cells from peripheral blood mononuclear cells, taken before pregnancy. The receptors here all came from a female donor with multiple sclerosis, enrolled in a pregnancy study. Both conserved end residues are part of each CDR3. The D gene is left open where the match is weak. Size is omitted from some rows. Given values are once, few, many or a class for expanded clones.

>TRBD1|NA|14|TRBJ1-2|TRBV27
TGTGCCAGCAGACGGACAGGGGGGTACTATGGCTACACCTTC
CASRRTGGYYGYTF
>NA|NA|12|TRBJ1-3|TRBV7-9
TGTGCCAGCAGCCCGAGTGGAAACACCATATATTTT
CASSPSGNTIYF
>NA|NA|13|TRBJ1-4|TRBV7-3
TGTGCCAGCAGTTGGACAGAGGGTGAAAAACTGTTTTTT
CASSWTEGEKLFF
>TRBD2|NA|15|TRBJ2-5|TRBV6-5
TGTGCCAGCAGTTACTCCGGGACTAGGCCAGAGACCCAGTACTTC
CASSYSGTRPETQYF
>TRBD1|NA|16|TRBJ2-7|TRBV6-1
TGTGCCAGCAGTGAAGCCCTGACAGGGGGAGGTAACGAGCAGTACTTC
CASSEALTGGGNEQYF
>NA|NA|15|TRBJ1-5|TRBV30
TGTGCCTGGAGTGTTCCAACAGGGTTCGCTCAGCCCCAGCATTTT
CAWSVPTGFAQPQHF
>TRBD2|NA|15|TRBJ2-2|TRBV18
TGTGCCAGCTCTAGCGGGGAAAGTAACACCGGGGAGCTGTTTTTT
CASSSGESNTGELFF
>NA|once|15|TRBJ2-7|TRBV6-1
TGTGCCAGCAGTGAAAGGACGGGGGTTATCTACGAGCAGTACTTC
CASSERTGVIYEQYF
>NA|NA|12|TRBJ2-3|TRBV19
TGTGCCAGTAGTAAAGACCTGGATACGCAGTATTTT
CASSKDLDTQYF
>NA|NA|16|TRBJ2-7|TRBV4-3
TGCGCCAGCAGCCAAGACGGTGCGGGTCCCTCCTACGAGCAGTACTTC
CASSQDGAGPSYEQYF
>NA|NA|16|TRBJ2-5|TRBV7-9
TGTGCCAGCAGCAAAGAAGGGACACTTATCCAAGAGACCCAGTACTTC
CASSKEGTLIQETQYF
>NA|NA|11|TRBJ1-2|TRBV28
TGTGCCAGCAGTCCAGACAGGTTTTACACCTTC
CASSPDRFYTF
>TRBD1|NA|14|TRBJ1-3|TRBV5-1
TGCGCCAGCAGCTGGGACAGCCCTGGAAACACCATATATTTT
CASSWDSPGNTIYF
>TRBD1|NA|16|TRBJ2-7|TRBV27
TGTGCCAGCAGTTTAGACTACGGACAGGGGGCCGACGAGCAGTACTTC
CASSLDYGQGADEQYF
>TRBD1|NA|17|TRBJ2-3|TRBV7-6
TGTGCCAGCAGCCCTACCCCTCCGAGACAGGGGGCAGATACGCAGTATTTT
CASSPTPPRQGADTQYF
>TRBD2|NA|15|TRBJ2-7|TRBV19
TGTGCCAGTAGTATGACTAGCGGCCCTCCCAACGAGCAGTACTTC
CASSMTSGPPNEQYF
>NA|NA|13|TRBJ1-2|TRBV30
TGTGCCTGGACGAAGCTTTTTAACTATGGCTACACCTTC
CAWTKLFNYGYTF
>TRBD1|NA|16|TRBJ2-1|TRBV7-3
TGTGCCAGCAGCTTACGGACAGGGGTTTCCTACAATGAGCAGTTCTTC
CASSLRTGVSYNEQFF
>NA|NA|14|TRBJ1-1|TRBV5-1
TGCGCCAGCAGCTTCGCAGTGATGAACACTGAAGCTTTCTTT
CASSFAVMNTEAFF
>NA|NA|15|TRBJ2-3|TRBV5-6
TGTGCCAGCAGCTTGGCAGGGCAGGGATCAGATACGCAGTATTTT
CASSLAGQGSDTQYF
>TRBD1|NA|15|TRBJ2-5|TRBV15
TGTGCCACCAGCAGAGATCGGGGACAGGGACAGACCCAGTACTTC
CATSRDRGQGQTQYF
>TRBD1|NA|14|TRBJ2-3|TRBV19
TGTGCCAGTAATAACAGGGGCAACACAGATACGCAGTATTTT
CASNNRGNTDTQYF
>TRBD2|NA|16|TRBJ2-3|TRBV7-9
TGTGCCAGCAGCAGCAGGACTAGCGGGAGGACAGATACGCAGTATTTT
CASSSRTSGRTDTQYF
>NA|NA|15|TRBJ2-2|TRBV28
TGTGCCAGTCATAGCCCGGGACTGGGTACCGGGGAGCTGTTTTTT
CASHSPGLGTGELFF
>NA|NA|15|TRBJ2-1|TRBV10-3
TGTGCCATCAGTGAGAGACCCGGGCAGGGCAATGAGCAGTTCTTC
CAISERPGQGNEQFF
>NA|NA|15|TRBJ2-7|TRBV19
TGTGCCAGTAGCAAAGATGGCAGGGTAGGCTACGAGCAGTACTTC
CASSKDGRVGYEQYF
>NA|once|15|TRBJ2-2|TRBV5-5
TGTGCCAGCAGCTTAGCGGCATCGAACACCGGGGAGCTGTTTTTT
CASSLAASNTGELFF
>TRBD1|NA|21|TRBJ1-5|TRBV10-2
TGCGCCAGCAGTGAGCCCCGGGGGGGACAGGGAGGTTCTCGCAGCAATCAGCCCCAGCATTTT
CASSEPRGGQGGSRSNQPQHF
>NA|NA|15|TRBJ1-3|TRBV30
TGTGCCTGGAGACAAGACAGTTTCTCTGGAAACACCATATATTTT
CAWRQDSFSGNTIYF
>NA|NA|13|TRBJ2-1|TRBV5-4
TGTGCCAGCCGGTCCCTCGTCACGGATGAGCAGTTCTTC
CASRSLVTDEQFF
>NA|NA|15|TRBJ2-5|TRBV7-9
TGTGCCAGCAGTAAACGGGGGAGAAGAGAAGAGACCCAGTACTTC
CASSKRGRREETQYF
>TRBD1|once|13|TRBJ2-7|TRBV7-9
TGTGCCAGCAGCTTGACAGGGTCCCACGAGCAGTACTTC
CASSLTGSHEQYF
>TRBD1|once|15|TRBJ1-5|TRBV19
TGTGCCAGTGGGACAGGGTGGGCCCCCAATCAGCCCCAGCATTTT
CASGTGWAPNQPQHF
>TRBD2|NA|14|TRBJ2-5|TRBV28
TGTGCCAGCAGTTTCGGGGGGACCCAAGAGACCCAGTACTTC
CASSFGGTQETQYF
>NA|NA|15|TRBJ2-7|TRBV6-1
TGTGCCAGCAGTGAAGGTGGGGGGGGGCCCTACGAGCAGTACTTC
CASSEGGGGPYEQYF
>TRBD1|NA|14|TRBJ1-2|TRBV27
TGTGCCAGCAGCCCAAGACAGGGGGTGAGCGGCTACACCTTC
CASSPRQGVSGYTF
>NA|NA|19|TRBJ2-7|TRBV21-1
TGTGCCAGCAGCAAAGTCTGGGGGGGGCGCCGGGGGAGCTCCTACGAGCAGTACTTC
CASSKVWGGRRGSSYEQYF
>NA|NA|16|TRBJ1-1|TRBV19
TGTGCCACCAAGCCCACGGGGGAGGTGAGGAGCACTGAAGCTTTCTTT
CATKPTGEVRSTEAFF
>NA|NA|15|TRBJ2-2|TRBV7-2
TGTGCCAGCAGCTTCAGGCTAGCGCTAACCGGGGAGCTGTTTTTT
CASSFRLALTGELFF
>TRBD1|NA|13|TRBJ2-2|TRBV2
TGTGCCAGCAGGGTACAGGGGTCCGGGGAGCTGTTTTTT
CASRVQGSGELFF
>NA|once|13|TRBJ2-2|TRBV6-5
TGTGCCAGCAGTAGGGGGTACACCGGGGAGCTGTTTTTT
CASSRGYTGELFF
>NA|NA|13|TRBJ1-1|TRBV7-9
TGTGCCAGCCGGCGGAGTGGCGGCACTGAAGCTTTCTTT
CASRRSGGTEAFF
>NA|NA|14|TRBJ2-3|TRBV5-1
TGCGCCAGCAGCCGGGACAACCCGACAGATACGCAGTATTTT
CASSRDNPTDTQYF
>NA|NA|12|TRBJ1-1|TRBV4-1
TGCGCCAGCAGCCAGGGGGGGCTTGAAGCTTTCTTT
CASSQGGLEAFF
>TRBD2|NA|13|TRBJ2-5|TRBV19
TGTGCCAGTACTAGCGGAAAAGGAGAGACCCAGTACTTC
CASTSGKGETQYF
>TRBD1|NA|13|TRBJ1-1|TRBV7-9
TGTGCCAGCAGCCCGCGACAGGGCGTTGAAGCTTTCTTT
CASSPRQGVEAFF
>TRBD1|NA|15|TRBJ2-3|TRBV7-2
TGTGCCAGCAGCTTCCCACAGGGGGGCACAGATACGCAGTATTTT
CASSFPQGGTDTQYF
>TRBD2|NA|14|TRBJ2-1|TRBV12-5
TGTGCTAGCGGACGGCGGGAGCGGAACAATGAGCAGTTCTTC
CASGRRERNNEQFF
>NA|NA|13|TRBJ1-1|TRBV6-1
TGTGCCAGCAGTGTACAGGGAATCGGTGAAGCTTTCTTT
CASSVQGIGEAFF
>TRBD1|NA|14|TRBJ2-4|TRBV19
TGTGCCAGTCGGGACAGGGCAACCAAAAACATTCAGTACTTC
CASRDRATKNIQYF
>NA|NA|18|TRBJ1-5|TRBV2
TGTGCCAGCATCCCTTCTGAGAACAGGGTGGGCCGCAATCAGCCCCAGCATTTT
CASIPSENRVGRNQPQHF
>TRBD1|once|15|TRBJ2-5|TRBV7-3
TGTGCCAGCAGCTCGGGACAGGGGGGACGGGAGACCCAGTACTTC
CASSSGQGGRETQYF
>TRBD2|NA|14|TRBJ2-5|TRBV6-5
TGTGCCAGCAGTTGGGGACTAGCGGAGGGGACCCAGTACTTC
CASSWGLAEGTQYF
>TRBD1|NA|16|TRBJ2-1|TRBV5-1
TGCGCCAGCAGCGGGCGCGGCAGGGGGCGCAGTAATGAGCAGTTCTTC
CASSGRGRGRSNEQFF
>TRBD2|NA|13|TRBJ2-5|TRBV5-4
TGTGCCAGCAGCTTTCGGGGGGTGGAGACCCAGTACTTC
CASSFRGVETQYF
>TRBD1|NA|14|TRBJ1-5|TRBV2
TGTGCCAGCAAGGAACAGGGGGCGCGTCAGCCCCAGCATTTT
CASKEQGARQPQHF
>NA|NA|15|TRBJ1-1|TRBV4-1
TGCGCCAGCAGCCGACCGGACAGATCAAACACTGAAGCTTTCTTT
CASSRPDRSNTEAFF